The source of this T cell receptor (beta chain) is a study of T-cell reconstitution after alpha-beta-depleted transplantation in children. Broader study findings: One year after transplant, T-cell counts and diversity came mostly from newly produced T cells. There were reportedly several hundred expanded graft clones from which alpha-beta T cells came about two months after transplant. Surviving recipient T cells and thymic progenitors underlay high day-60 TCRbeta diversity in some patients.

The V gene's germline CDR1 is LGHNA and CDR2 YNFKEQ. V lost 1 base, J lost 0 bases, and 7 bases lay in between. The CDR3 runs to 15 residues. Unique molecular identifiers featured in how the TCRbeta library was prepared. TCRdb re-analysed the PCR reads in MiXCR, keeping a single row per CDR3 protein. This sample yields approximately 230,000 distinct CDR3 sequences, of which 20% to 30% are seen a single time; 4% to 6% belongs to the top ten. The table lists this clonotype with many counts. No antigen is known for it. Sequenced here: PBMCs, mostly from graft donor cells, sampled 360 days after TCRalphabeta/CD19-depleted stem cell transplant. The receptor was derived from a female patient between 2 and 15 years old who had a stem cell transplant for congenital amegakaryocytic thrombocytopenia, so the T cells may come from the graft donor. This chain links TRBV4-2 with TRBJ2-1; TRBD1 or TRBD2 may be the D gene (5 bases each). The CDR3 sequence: CASSQAGASYNEQFF. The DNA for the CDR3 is TGTGCCAGCAGCCAAGCCGGGGCCTCCTACAATGAGCAGTTCTTC.